Listed here are 27 T cell receptor beta chains from one sample, sequenced in a study of cytomegalovirus exposure and HLA in healthy donors (TCRdb year 2017). Libraries were made using the immunoSEQ multiplex PCR assay. A mixture of 60 forward primers for TCR Vbeta segments and 13 reverse primers for TCR Jbeta segments was used in the multiplex PCR. Imported from immuneACCESS, the table was reduced by TCRdb to in-frame sequences with V and J called. These copies leave out some clones; in studies compared against another copy, an unresolved V gene accounts for under half, and the cause of the remainder is not known. The sample records 150,000 to 200,000 clones, 75% to 85% of which are singletons. Jointly, the top ten make up under 0.8% of the sample. The sequenced sample consisted of PBMCs. All receptors come from a boy under 18 in good health and CMV-seronegative.

The CDR3 here is CASSTHRDGEAFF. CDR3 bases: TGTGCCAGCAGCACCCACAGGGACGGAGAAGCTTTCTTT. The chain links TRBV6-1 to TRBJ1-1; D may be TRBD1 (6 bases). Germline lookup yields CDR1 MNHNS and CDR2 SASEGT. V shed 6 bases and J shed 8 bases, with 16 bases lying between them. This CDR3 is built from 13 residues.

The J gene is TRBJ1-2, the V gene TRBV11-3; D unresolved. V was cut by 0 bases and J by 4 bases, with 6 bases left in between. The CDR3 consists of 13 residues. Germline V gives CDR1 SGHNT, CDR2 YENEEA. The CDR3 coding sequence is TGTGCCAGCAGCTTAGACCCGGGCTATGGCTACACCTTC. This sequence encodes CASSLDPGYGYTF. Filled out from reference TRBV11-3 and TRBJ1-2, the complete variable domain reads EAGVVQSPRYKIIEKKQPVAFWCNPISGHNTLYWYLQNLGQGPELLIRYENEEAVDDSQLPKDRFSAERLKGVDSTLKIQPAELGDSAVYLCASSLDPGYGYTFGSGTRLTVV.

In this sample, this clone turned up once. The J gene is TRBJ2-2, the V gene TRBV7-3; 10 bases fit TRBD2. Germline values: CDR1 SGHTA, CDR2 FQGTGA. Trimming removed 6 bases from V and 2 bases from J; junction bases left unmatched: 6. The CDR3 spans 16 residues. DNA of the CDR3: TGTGCCAGCAGGCCATCTAGCGGGGGAAACACCGGGGAGCTGTTTTTT. It translates to CASRPSSGGNTGELFF.

V and J are TRBV4-1 and TRBJ2-7, with 11 bases aligning to TRBD2. CDR3 length: 15 amino acids. Germline CDR1 is MGHRA and CDR2 is YSYEKL. Trimming took 4 bases from V and 4 from J; bases not matched to a gene: 6. The CDR3 sequence is CASSPRTSGQYEQYF. The CDR3 DNA follows: TGCGCCAGCAGCCCCAGGACTAGCGGGCAATACGAGCAGTACTTC.

The J gene is TRBJ1-5, the V gene TRBV27; D may be TRBD1 (6 bases). Germline lookup yields CDR1 MNHEY and CDR2 SMNVEV (reference sequence). V lost 2 bases and J 0 bases, leaving 17 bases between the germline ends. CDR3 length: 18 amino acids. The DNA for the CDR3 is TGTGCCAGCAGTTTAACAGGGTTGGGGCTTTATAGCAATCAGCCCCAGCATTTT. It encodes CASSLTGLGLYSNQPQHF.

This clone was seen a few times. The rearrangement joins TRBV30 to TRBJ1-1, with D perhaps matching TRBD1 (6 bases). The germline gives CDR1 GTSNPN, CDR2 SVGIG (reference sequence). The CDR3 is made up of 15 amino acids. V shed 0 bases and J shed 4 bases, with 15 bases lying between them. The CDR3 protein is CAWSVRQAGGTEAFF. The CDR3 DNA follows: TGTGCCTGGAGTGTAAGACAGGCTGGGGGCACTGAAGCTTTCTTT.

Of note for this clone: Its ends do not fully match the called genes, so a read error is possible. The J gene is TRBJ2-5, the V gene TRBV7-7, with a tentative D call TRBD1 (5 bases). The germline V gene encodes CDR1 SSHAT and CDR2 FNYEAQ (reference sequence). The CDR3 is 14 amino acids. The CDR3 DNA is TGTGCTAGCAGCCAAACAGGATACCAAGAGACCCAGTACTTC. Protein sequence: CASSQTGYQETQYF.

The chain recombines TRBV5-1 with TRBJ2-3; maybe TRBD2 (5 bases). The V end lost 2 bases, the J end lost 6 bases, and 13 bases lay between the germline ends. CDR1 and CDR2 from the germline V gene are SGHRS and YFSETQ. The CDR3 covers 14 residues. This chain's CDR3 is CASSFMRTADTQYF. CDR3 nucleotides: TGCGCCAGCAGCTTTATGAGGACTGCCGATACGCAGTATTTT.

The chain is built from TRBV7-2 and TRBJ1-1; no firm D call. Germline CDR1 and CDR2: SGHTA and FQGNSA. Trimming took off 6 bases at V and 9 bases at J, with 17 bases between the two ends. The CDR3 sequence is 13 residues long. CDR3 amino acids: CASRPPEPQKAFF. In nucleotides, the CDR3 is TGTGCCAGCAGACCTCCGGAGCCCCAAAAAGCTTTCTTT.

The V and J genes are TRBV7-2 and TRBJ1-5, with a possible D match to TRBD1 (5 bases). This CDR3 has 16 residues. Germline values: CDR1 SGHTA, CDR2 FQGNSA. V dropped 0 bases and J dropped 6 bases, with 15 bases sitting between them. CDR3 region: CASSLAVSQGSQPQHF. DNA for the CDR3: TGTGCCAGCAGCTTAGCGGTGTCTCAGGGAAGTCAGCCCCAGCATTTT.

The chain is built from TRBV9 and TRBJ1-2, with D tentatively TRBD1 (6 bases). CDR3 length: 13 amino acids. Germline V gene data show CDR1 as SGDLS and CDR2 as YYNGEE. V was shortened by 4 bases and J by 8 bases, with 15 bases between the two germline ends. In nucleotides, the CDR3 is TGTGCCAGCAGCTTACAGGGTGCCAGCGGCTACACCTTC. Protein sequence: CASSLQGASGYTF. The full variable domain, with the rest looked up from reference TRBV9 and TRBJ1-2, is DSGVTQTPKHLITATGQRVTLRCSPRSGDLSVYWYQQSLDQGLQFLIQYYNGEERAKGNILERFSAQQFPDLHSELNLSSLELGDSALYFCASSLQGASGYTFGSGTRLTVV.

The CDR3 is CASSQEAGTGAVYGYTF. The CDR3 DNA follows: TGTGCCAGCAGCCAAGAGGCCGGGACAGGGGCTGTCTATGGCTACACCTTC. The genes are TRBV4-2 and TRBJ1-2; 10 positions agree with TRBD1. Trimming cost V 0 bases and J 4 bases; bases outside gene matches: 8. Looked up from germline, CDR1 is LGHNA and CDR2 is YNFKEQ. CDR3 length: 17 amino acids.

The chain carries TRBV7-6 and TRBJ1-5, with D unresolved. This CDR3 has 16 residues. With 0 bases removed from V and 1 base from J, the gap between germline ends came to 10 bases. Per the germline V gene, CDR1 is SGHVS and CDR2 is FNYEAQ. In DNA form, the CDR3 reads TGTGCCAGCAGCTTAGCCTGGACTGGGAGCAATCAGCCCCAGCATTTT. Amino acid sequence: CASSLAWTGSNQPQHF. The entire variable domain, with the rest obtained from reference TRBV7-6 and TRBJ1-5, is as follows: GAGVSQSPRYKVTKRGQDVALRCDPISGHVSLYWYRQALGQGPEFLTYFNYEAQQDKSGLPNDRFSAERPEGSISTLTIQRTEQRDSAMYRCASSLAWTGSNQPQHFGDGTRLSIL.

The chain employs TRBV4-1 and TRBJ2-7, with 10 positions matching TRBD2. Germline CDR1 reads MGHRA; CDR2 reads YSYEKL. V lost 1 base, J lost 4 bases, and 4 bases stayed unmatched. The CDR3 covers 15 residues. The CDR3 here is CASSQVQRGGYEQYF. CDR3 DNA: TGCGCCAGCAGCCAAGTGCAGCGGGGGGGTTACGAGCAGTACTTC.

The genes are TRBV12-5 and TRBJ2-3; D remains unclear. The germline V gene has CDR1 LGHNT and CDR2 FRNRAP. This CDR3 contains 15 residues. Trimming stripped 0 bases from V and 2 bases from J, with 9 bases between. The CDR3 coding sequence is TGTGCTAGTGGTTTGGTATTAGAGGACACAGATACGCAGTATTTT. As protein: CASGLVLEDTDTQYF.

V is TRBV4-1 and J is TRBJ2-7, with a tentative D call TRBD1 (6 bases). Germline V gene lookup returns CDR1 MGHRA and CDR2 YSYEKL. The V gene lost 2 bases and the J gene lost 7 bases, with 24 bases spanning the gap. The CDR3 spans 17 residues. CDR3 sequence (DNA): TGCGCCAGCAGCCAACCTCCCAGTTTCAGGGGACCAAGGGAGCAGTACTTC. This encodes CASSQPPSFRGPREQYF.

This clone was found many times. This chain uses TRBV4-3 with TRBJ2-6; possible D gene TRBD2, 6 bases. V lost 0 bases, J lost 0 bases, and 6 bases lay in between. The V gene's germline CDR1 is LGHNA and CDR2 YSLEER. The CDR3 has 16 amino acids. DNA for the CDR3: TGCGCCAGCAGCCAAGAGGAGGGCTCTGGGGCCAACGTCCTGACTTTC. Encoded protein: CASSQEEGSGANVLTF.

The V call is TRBV4-1, the J call TRBJ2-5, with a tentative D call TRBD1 (5 bases). V was cut by 1 base and J by 4 bases, with 13 bases left in between. Germline values: CDR1 MGHRA, CDR2 YSYEKL. The CDR3 is made up of 15 amino acids. This CDR3 is CASSQAPRVGETQYF. The CDR3 region has the DNA TGCGCCAGCAGCCAAGCCCCCAGGGTGGGAGAGACCCAGTACTTC.

V gene TRBV2 combines with J gene TRBJ1-4, with 7 nucleotides matching TRBD1. The CDR3 runs to 15 residues. Germline V gene data show CDR1 as SNHLY and CDR2 as FYNNEI. Losses at the gene ends were 3 bases for V and 10 bases for J; bases not matched to a gene: 11. CDR3 sequence (DNA): TGTGCCAGCAGTGAGACCGGGACAGTACGTTCAAAACTGTTTTTT. The encoded protein is CASSETGTVRSKLFF.

This clone was detected only a few times. V and J are TRBV2 and TRBJ1-1, with D possibly matching TRBD1 (5 bases). CDR1 and CDR2 from the germline V gene are SNHLY and FYNNEI. The V end lost 3 bases, the J end lost 2 bases, and 13 bases lay between the germline ends. The CDR3 runs 15 residues. The CDR3 region has the DNA TGTGCCAGCAGTGAGTTGGTAGGGGATAACACTGAAGCTTTCTTT. As protein: CASSELVGDNTEAFF.

This clone showed up just once. This chain uses TRBV19 with TRBJ2-6, with 10 nucleotides matching TRBD1. Germline CDR1 LNHDA, CDR2 SQIVND (reference sequence). The CDR3 consists of 20 residues. V was clipped by 0 bases and J by 2 bases; unmatched bases: 10. CDR3 bases: TGTGCCAGTAGTATAGAGCCCCCATGGACAGGGGGTACTGGGGCCAACGTCCTGACTTTC. This encodes CASSIEPPWTGGTGANVLTF.

The J gene is TRBJ2-2, the V gene TRBV9; 8 bases map to TRBD1. CDR1 SGDLS and CDR2 YYNGEE come from the germline V gene. With V trimmed by 0 bases and J by 5 bases, 9 bases remained unmatched. The CDR3 spans 17 residues. CDR3 nucleotides: TGTGCCAGCAGCGTAGCTTTTCAACAGGGGGGAACCGGGGAGCTGTTTTTT. It translates to CASSVAFQQGGTGELFF. Together with reference TRBV9 and TRBJ2-2, the CDR3 gives the full variable domain: DSGVTQTPKHLITATGQRVTLRCSPRSGDLSVYWYQQSLDQGLQFLIQYYNGEERAKGNILERFSAQQFPDLHSELNLSSLELGDSALYFCASSVAFQQGGTGELFFGEGSRLTVL.

The chain is built from TRBV6-5 and TRBJ2-7; possible D gene TRBD2, 6 bases. This CDR3 region has 13 residues. Between the trimmed V and J ends, which lost 8 bases and 7 bases, there was a span of 18 bases. CDR1 is MNHEY and CDR2 is SVGAGI in the germline V gene. This chain's CDR3 is CASYSGSPWEQYF. The CDR3 bases are TGTGCCAGCTACTCCGGGAGCCCTTGGGAGCAGTACTTC.

This rearrangement joins TRBV6-5 to TRBJ2-1; TRBD2 agrees at 11 bases. The CDR3 runs 14 residues. The ends lost 5 bases at V and 7 bases at J; junction bases unmatched: 4. Germline V gives CDR1 MNHEY, CDR2 SVGAGI. The CDR3 here is CASSTGLAVNEQFF. The CDR3 DNA is TGTGCCAGCAGTACGGGACTAGCGGTAAATGAGCAGTTCTTC.

J is TRBJ1-4 and V is TRBV10-1; 8 bases are a match to TRBD1. The CDR3 covers 15 residues. Unmatched junction bases numbered 8, after V lost 4 bases and J lost 7 bases. Looked up from germline, CDR1 is WNHNN and CDR2 is SYGVQD (reference sequence). In DNA, the CDR3 is TGCGCCAGCAGTGCTACGGGACAGGCCCCTGAAAAACTGTTTTTT. Translating gives CASSATGQAPEKLFF.

The chain combines TRBV7-8 with TRBJ2-5, with TRBD2 matching 8 bases. The end of the DNA aligns better with TRBJ2-7, so the J call may be wrong. Germline lookup yields CDR1 SGHVS and CDR2 FQNEAQ. This CDR3 is built from 15 residues. The CDR3 here is CASSLESGGGYEQYF. Written as DNA, the CDR3 is TGTGCCAGCAGCTTAGAATCCGGGGGGGGGTACGAGCAGTACTTC.

V gene TRBV7-3 combines with J gene TRBJ2-3; no definite D call. This CDR3 region has 14 residues. The germline V gene encodes CDR1 SGHTA and CDR2 FQGTGA. Trimming removed 4 bases at V and 5 bases at J, with 13 bases between. CDR3 protein: CASSSSQALDTQYF. CDR3 DNA sequence: TGTGCCAGCAGCTCCTCCCAGGCTTTAGATACGCAGTATTTT. Using reference TRBV7-3 and TRBJ2-3 for the parts outside the CDR3, the full variable domain is GAGVSQTPSNKVTEKGKYVELRCDPISGHTALYWYRQSLGQGPEFLIYFQGTGAADDSGLPNDRFFAVRPEGSVSTLKIQRTERGDSAVYLCASSSSQALDTQYFGPGTRLTVL.